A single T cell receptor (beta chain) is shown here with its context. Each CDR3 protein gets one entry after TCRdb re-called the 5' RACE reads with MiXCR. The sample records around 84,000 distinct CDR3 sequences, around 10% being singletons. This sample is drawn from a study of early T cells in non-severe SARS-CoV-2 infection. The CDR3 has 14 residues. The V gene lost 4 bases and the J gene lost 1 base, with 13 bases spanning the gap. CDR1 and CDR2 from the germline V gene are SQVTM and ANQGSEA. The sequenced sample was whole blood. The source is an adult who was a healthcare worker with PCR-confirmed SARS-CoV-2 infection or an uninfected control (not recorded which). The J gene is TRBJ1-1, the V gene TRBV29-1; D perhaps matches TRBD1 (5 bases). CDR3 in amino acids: CSVGGLASNTEAFF. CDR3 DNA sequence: TGCAGCGTTGGGGGGTTGGCATCGAACACTGAAGCTTTCTTT.